The 19 T cell receptor beta chains below come from one sample, sequenced in a study of shared clonotypes between healthy human individuals (dated by TCRdb to about 2020). The library was prepared using the immunoSEQ multiplex PCR assay. TCRdb took over this immuneACCESS table, retaining in-frame rearrangements with V and J assigned. Such tables are incomplete; in checked studies, under half of the missing clones stem from an unresolved V gene, and the remainder is unexplained. The sample contains approximately 940,000 clones, 76% of them found a single time. Together, the top ten hold over 1.3% of the sample. The sample comprised memory CD4+ T cells sorted from blood. The cell subset or site label of this sample denotes: CD45RA-negative fraction. All receptors come from a man aged 18 to 35 in good health.

The V gene is TRBV2, the J gene TRBJ1-1; D is ambiguous. V lost 5 bases and J lost 6, with 10 bases in between. Germline CDR1 SNHLY, CDR2 FYNNEI. There are 12 residues in the CDR3. As DNA, the CDR3 is TGTGCCAGCAGTCCTGACTATGCTGAAGCTTTCTTT. Its protein product is CASSPDYAEAFF.

Regarding this clone: Germline is not matched at one junction end, which may reflect a read error. The chain is built from TRBV5-5 and TRBJ1-6; maybe TRBD1 (5 bases). The CDR3 runs 14 residues. Germline CDR1 SGHKS, CDR2 YYEKEE (reference sequence). In DNA form, the CDR3 reads TGTGCCTGCAGACGGGCAGGGAATTATTCACCCCTCCACTTT. Amino acids: CACRRAGNYSPLHF.

This clone was recorded once. The V and J genes are TRBV7-2 and TRBJ1-2; no reliable D call. Germline V gene lookup returns CDR1 SGHTA and CDR2 FQGNSA. The V end was cut by 1 base, the J end by 8 bases, with 11 bases between. The CDR3 contains 13 residues. CDR3 sequence (DNA): TGTGCCAGCAGCTTAGGAGCCGGCTCGGGCTACACCTTC. This sequence encodes CASSLGAGSGYTF.

The rearrangement uses TRBV30 and TRBJ1-1; no clear D. The CDR3 has 14 residues. Trimming pared 3 bases from V and 4 bases from J, leaving 15 bases between. Germline CDR1 GTSNPN, CDR2 SVGIG (reference sequence). Here the CDR3 reads CAWRPGGRGTEAFF. DNA of the CDR3: TGTGCCTGGAGGCCCGGAGGCCGGGGCACTGAAGCTTTCTTT.

Note on this clone: Distinct nucleotide sequences in the sample also encode this CDR3. The chain carries TRBV10-3 and TRBJ2-5; D call uncertain. V was clipped by 4 bases and J by 2 bases, with 8 bases between them. Looked up from germline, CDR1 is ENHRY and CDR2 is SYGVKD. The CDR3 runs 13 residues. This CDR3 reads CAISGGQQETQYF. DNA of the CDR3: TGTGCCATCAGTGGAGGTCAGCAAGAGACCCAGTACTTC.

The gene calls are TRBV7-2 and TRBJ1-3; D remains ambiguous. V lost 0 bases, J lost 0 bases, and 6 bases lay in between. Germline CDR1 and CDR2: SGHTA and FQGNSA. The CDR3 has 15 amino acids. The DNA of the CDR3 is TGTGCCAGCAGCTTAGCGGTGGGCTCTGGAAACACCATATATTTT. Its protein is CASSLAVGSGNTIYF.

The chain links TRBV9 to TRBJ1-2; TRBD1 matches at 8 bases. Germline V gives CDR1 SGDLS, CDR2 YYNGEE. This CDR3 region has 14 residues. V shed 6 bases and J 8 bases; nucleotides not matched to a gene: 12. The chain's CDR3 is CASKADRDSGGYTF. Written as DNA, the CDR3 is TGTGCCAGCAAAGCGGACAGGGATTCAGGGGGCTACACCTTC. Full variable domain (missing parts from reference TRBV9 and TRBJ1-2): DSGVTQTPKHLITATGQRVTLRCSPRSGDLSVYWYQQSLDQGLQFLIQYYNGEERAKGNILERFSAQQFPDLHSELNLSSLELGDSALYFCASKADRDSGGYTFGSGTRLTVV.

A single count supports this clone. This chain links TRBV29-1 with TRBJ2-1, with D possibly TRBD2 on 5 matching bases. Per germline, CDR1 SQVTM and CDR2 ANQGSEA. Deletions cut 4 bases from V and 9 bases from J, with 13 bases between. CDR3 size: 12 residues. The CDR3 protein is CSVGRGYGEQFF. CDR3 bases: TGCAGCGTTGGTAGAGGGTATGGTGAGCAGTTCTTC.

This clone was counted between two and nine times. V gene TRBV6-6 combines with J gene TRBJ1-5; D is unclear. The V gene's germline CDR1 is MNHNY and CDR2 SVGAGI (reference sequence). The CDR3 totals 14 residues. The ends were cut back, 0 bases at V and 7 bases at J, with 10 bases in the middle. The chain's CDR3 is CASSYSAARQPQHF. In DNA, the CDR3 is TGTGCCAGCAGTTACTCGGCGGCTAGGCAGCCCCAGCATTTT.

A note on this clone: Other DNA sequences in the same sample also yield this CDR3. The chain couples TRBV7-6 to TRBJ2-1; TRBD1 matches 7 bases. The V gene's germline CDR1 is SGHVS and CDR2 FNYEAQ. The CDR3 covers 14 residues. The junction had 1 base not matched to a gene; V was cut back by 1 base and J by 4 bases. CDR3 DNA sequence: TGTGCCAGCAGCTTAGAGGGGGCATACAATGAGCAGTTCTTC. It translates to CASSLEGAYNEQFF.

V gene TRBV29-1 combines with J gene TRBJ2-3; either TRBD1 or TRBD2 may supply D (6 bases each). Germline-derived CDR1 and CDR2 are SQVTM and ANQGSEA. V was shortened by 7 bases and J by 5 bases, with 22 bases between the two germline ends. This CDR3 has 15 residues. Here the CDR3 DNA reads TGCAGCGCAAAGGAGGTAGGGGGGTATGGAGATACGCAGTATTTT. The encoded protein is CSAKEVGGYGDTQYF.

The chain links TRBV9 to TRBJ1-6; 9 bases match TRBD1. Per the germline V gene, CDR1 is SGDLS and CDR2 is YYNGEE. The CDR3 is 13 residues long. The ends lost 7 bases at V and 4 bases at J; junction bases unmatched: 0. The CDR3 DNA is TGTGCCAGCGGACAGGGGTATAATTCACCCCTCCACTTT. The encoded protein is CASGQGYNSPLHF.

In regard to this clone: This CDR3 is also generated by other DNA sequences in the sample. The gene calls are TRBV6-5 and TRBJ1-2; D remains ambiguous. The V and J ends lost 5 bases and 5 bases respectively, with 3 bases between them. CDR3 length: 10 residues. Germline V CDR1 and CDR2: MNHEY, SVGAGI. The CDR3, as DNA: TGTGCCAGCAGTGATTATGGCTACACCTTC. Protein sequence: CASSDYGYTF.

The rearrangement links TRBV30 to TRBJ1-5, with 7 bases lining up with TRBD1. CDR3 length equals 14 residues. V gave up 2 bases and J gave up 3 bases; unmatched junction bases: 4. Germline lookup yields CDR1 GTSNPN and CDR2 SVGIG (reference sequence). Here the CDR3 reads CAWSTGAPNQPQHF. CDR3 DNA sequence: TGTGCCTGGAGTACAGGGGCCCCCAATCAGCCCCAGCATTTT.

This sequence joins TRBV5-1 and TRBJ1-2, with D possibly TRBD1 on 5 matching bases. This CDR3 comprises 13 residues. Germline V gives CDR1 SGHRS, CDR2 YFSETQ. V shed 2 bases and J shed 3 bases, with 8 bases lying between them. The CDR3 region is CASSFDSYYGYTF. The CDR3 DNA sequence: TGCGCCAGCAGCTTCGACAGCTACTATGGCTACACCTTC. The variable domain in full, with the rest retrieved from reference TRBV5-1 and TRBJ1-2, is KAGVTQTPRYLIKTRGQQVTLSCSPISGHRSVSWYQQTPGQGLQFLFEYFSETQRNKGNFPGRFSGRQFSNSRSEMNVSTLELGDSALYLCASSFDSYYGYTFGSGTRLTVV.

The table lists this clone with a count of one. The V call is TRBV14, the J call TRBJ1-2, with no clear D. V lost 0 bases and J lost 8, with 13 bases in between. The CDR3 length is 14 residues. CDR1 is SGHDN and CDR2 is FVKESK in the germline V gene. The CDR3: CASSQDHGVGGYTF. CDR3 nucleotides: TGTGCCAGCAGCCAAGATCATGGGGTCGGGGGCTACACCTTC.

This sequence joins TRBV27 and TRBJ2-2; TRBD1 matches at 11 bases. The V and J ends lost 6 bases and 5 bases, in that order; junction bases with no gene match: 2. Germline V gene data show CDR1 as MNHEY and CDR2 as SMNVEV (reference sequence). This CDR3 is 14 amino acids long. This chain's CDR3 is CASSRDRGTGELFF. CDR3 sequence (DNA): TGTGCCAGCAGCCGGGACAGGGGGACCGGGGAGCTGTTTTTT.

This rearrangement joins TRBV6-5 to TRBJ2-1, with 7 bases that match TRBD2. There are 14 residues in the CDR3. Germline V lookup: CDR1 MNHEY, CDR2 SVGAGI. The ends lost 7 bases at V and 6 bases at J; junction bases unmatched: 9. The CDR3 DNA reads as TGTGCCAGCACCGAAAGGCGGACTAGCAATGAGCAGTTCTTC. The encoded protein is CASTERRTSNEQFF.

The chain combines TRBV7-8 with TRBJ2-2, with D uncertain. The CDR3 has 14 amino acids. Germline V gene sequence: CDR1 SGHVS, CDR2 FQNEAQ. The ends were cut back, 1 base at V and 4 bases at J, with 7 bases in the middle. CDR3 DNA sequence: TGTGCCAGCAGCTTAGTGCGGTCCACCGGGGAGCTGTTTTTT. Its protein product is CASSLVRSTGELFF.